A single sample gave rise to the 30 T cell receptor beta chains below, sequenced in a study of CXCR3-negative and CXCR3-positive naive CD8 T cells. General observations from the study: Naive cells with CXCR3 showed TRB CDR3s that were more hydrophobic than those in CXCR3-negative naive cells.

The antigens these receptors bind are not known. Libraries of TRB cDNA were made by 5' RACE and carried UMIs. TCRdb reprocessed the 5' RACE reads, keeping one entry per CDR3 protein, no DNA. The sample is made up of 150,000 or so distinct CDR3 sequences, and the top ten hold 0.45% to 0.55% of it. Input material: naive CXCR3+ CD8+ T cells from blood. Subset described: CD45RO-CCR7+CD27+CD95- naive CD8+ T cells expressing CXCR3 (TNR3+). The source is a human donor in good health. Some clones in this sample may be carry-over from other donors' samples.

The genes are TRBV19 and TRBJ1-1; with no DNA, the TCRdb D assignment of TRBD1 cannot be verified. Germline V gives CDR1 LNHDA, CDR2 SQIVND (reference sequence). This CDR3 has 12 amino acids. CDR3 loop: CASSGAWGEAFF. Full variable domain (missing parts from reference TRBV19 and TRBJ1-1): DGGITQSPKYLFRKEGQNVTLSCEQNLNHDAMYWYRQDPGQGLRLIYYSQIVNDFQKGDIAEGYSVSREKKESFPLTVTSAQKNPTAFYLCASSGAWGEAFFGQGTRLTVV.

CDR3 sequence: CASSSIVGLEQYF. The chain couples TRBV7-9 to TRBJ2-7. In germline, CDR1 is SEHNR, CDR2 FQNEAQ (reference sequence). This CDR3 is built from 13 residues. The full variable domain, rest sourced from reference TRBV7-9 and TRBJ2-7, is DTGVSQNPRHKITKRGQNVTFRCDPISEHNRLYWYRQTLGQGPEFLTYFQNEAQLEKSRLLSDRFSAERPKGSFSTLEIQRTEQGDSAMYLCASSSIVGLEQYFGPGTRLTVT.

This chain links TRBV5-1 with TRBJ2-1. CDR1 is SGHRS and CDR2 is YFSETQ in the germline V gene. The CDR3 runs to 15 residues. CDR3: CASSPDYSSYNEQFF.

This chain joins TRBV5-1 and TRBJ1-1; TCRdb indicates TRBD1, and absent DNA this call remains unverified. This CDR3 contains 15 residues. Germline assignment: CDR1 SGHRS and CDR2 YFSETQ. CDR3 residues: CASSFGATGVTEAFF.

This sequence joins TRBV7-2 and TRBJ1-2; TCRdb names TRBD1, which stays unverified in the absence of DNA. This CDR3 spans 12 amino acids. Germline CDR1 reads SGHTA; CDR2 reads FQGNSA. CDR3 loop: CASSMGGYGYTF.

This sequence joins TRBV14 and TRBJ1-2. This CDR3 is built from 13 residues. Germline V gene lookup returns CDR1 SGHDN and CDR2 FVKESK. The CDR3 spells CASSHPTSYGYSF. Using reference TRBV14 and TRBJ1-2 for the parts outside the CDR3, the full variable domain is EAGVTQFPSHSVIEKGQTVTLRCDPISGHDNLYWYRRVMGKEIKFLLHFVKESKQDESGMPNNRFLAERTGGTYSTLKVQPAELEDSGVYFCASSHPTSYGYSFGSGTRLTVV.

The J gene is TRBJ1-3, the V gene TRBV7-9. CDR3 length: 16 residues. CDR1 and CDR2 from the germline V gene are SEHNR and FQNEAQ (reference sequence). The CDR3 region is CASSFSPVDSGNTIYF.

This CDR3 reads CASSSLDRANEKLFF. This chain uses TRBV7-9 with TRBJ1-4; TCRdb's D gene call, TRBD1, goes unchecked for lack of DNA. Germline V lookup: CDR1 SEHNR, CDR2 FQNEAQ (reference sequence). This CDR3 contains 15 residues.

The V call is TRBV5-4, the J call TRBJ1-1. CDR1 is SGHNT and CDR2 is YYREEE in the germline V gene (reference sequence). The CDR3 length is 12 residues. The CDR3 loop reads CASSLELSEAFF.

This chain links TRBV29-1 with TRBJ2-7; the TCRdb call, TRBD1, lacks DNA for checking. This CDR3 spans 14 amino acids. Germline-derived CDR1 and CDR2 are SQVTM and ANQGSEA. The CDR3 spells CSVEGQGVGYEQYF.

This chain uses TRBV7-9 with TRBJ1-1; without DNA, the TCRdb call of TRBD1 cannot be checked. The V gene's germline CDR1 is SEHNR and CDR2 FQNEAQ (reference sequence). This CDR3 region has 14 residues. The CDR3 loop is CASRSTVGNTEAFF.

The J gene is TRBJ2-7, the V gene TRBV4-2; TCRdb lists TRBD1, though no DNA is available to test this call. This CDR3 region has 16 residues. Germline loops: CDR1 LGHNA, CDR2 YNFKEQ. The CDR3 reads CASSQAISGLSYEQYF.

The chain links TRBV28 to TRBJ2-7; TCRdb's D gene call, TRBD2, goes unchecked for lack of DNA. Germline values: CDR1 MDHEN, CDR2 SYDVKM. This CDR3 is 14 amino acids long. The CDR3 sequence: CASSFSGRPDEQYF.

This chain joins TRBV29-1 and TRBJ1-2; TCRdb reports TRBD1, a call that lacks DNA to check it against. CDR3 size: 14 residues. Germline V gene data show CDR1 as SQVTM and CDR2 as ANQGSEA. This CDR3 reads CSVADSDGSYGYTF.

The chain joins TRBV7-9 to TRBJ2-7; as DNA is missing, the TRBD1 call by TCRdb cannot be tested. Germline V gives CDR1 SEHNR, CDR2 FQNEAQ (reference sequence). The CDR3 has 15 residues. The CDR3 reads CASSHTGLGAYEQYF. Complete variable domain (other parts from reference TRBV7-9 and TRBJ2-7): DTGVSQNPRHKITKRGQNVTFRCDPISEHNRLYWYRQTLGQGPEFLTYFQNEAQLEKSRLLSDRFSAERPKGSFSTLEIQRTEQGDSAMYLCASSHTGLGAYEQYFGPGTRLTVT.

The chain joins TRBV5-6 to TRBJ2-2; as DNA is missing, the TRBD2 call by TCRdb cannot be tested. The CDR3 totals 17 residues. Germline assignment: CDR1 SGHDT and CDR2 YYEEEE. The CDR3 spells CASSFNPGLAATGELFF.

J is TRBJ2-7 and V is TRBV4-1; no DNA is available, so the TRBD1 call from TCRdb remains unchecked. The CDR3 runs to 16 residues. Germline values: CDR1 MGHRA, CDR2 YSYEKL. CDR3 sequence: CASSQVLAGQNYEQYF.

CDR3 sequence: CASRAGGHNEQFF. The chain uses TRBV7-9 and TRBJ2-1; the D gene TCRdb calls, TRBD2, cannot be checked with no DNA. There are 13 residues in the CDR3. The germline CDR1 and CDR2 sequences are SEHNR and FQNEAQ (reference sequence).

The genes are TRBV3-1 and TRBJ2-3; the D call from TCRdb, TRBD2, cannot be confirmed without DNA. There are 16 residues in the CDR3. Germline V CDR1 and CDR2: LGHDT, YNNKEL (reference sequence). The CDR3 sequence is CASSTGTSGRPDTQYF.

The CDR3 is CSVEDWASGGAYEQYF. This chain connects TRBV29-1 to TRBJ2-7; no DNA is available, so the TRBD2 call from TCRdb remains unchecked. This CDR3 region has 16 residues. Germline V gene data show CDR1 as SQVTM and CDR2 as ANQGSEA.

The J gene is TRBJ2-2, the V gene TRBV20-1; with no DNA, the TCRdb D assignment of TRBD2 cannot be verified. The germline gives CDR1 DFQATT, CDR2 SNEGSKA (reference sequence). The CDR3 is 17 amino acids. The CDR3 sequence: CSARRLAGPGGTGELFF.

CDR3 amino acids: CASSLRRGGTDTQYF. The gene calls are TRBV5-1 and TRBJ2-3; no DNA is available, so the TRBD2 call from TCRdb remains unchecked. Looked up from germline, CDR1 is SGHRS and CDR2 is YFSETQ. This CDR3 region has 15 residues.

Here the CDR3 reads CSARPRQGVGYSSYEQYF. The V gene is TRBV20-1, the J gene TRBJ2-7; TCRdb gives TRBD1 as the D gene, but with no DNA this cannot be confirmed. Germline values: CDR1 DFQATT, CDR2 SNEGSKA (reference sequence). The CDR3 covers 18 residues.

The gene calls are TRBV4-3 and TRBJ1-1; TCRdb selects TRBD1, and the lack of DNA leaves this call unchecked. Germline CDR1 and CDR2: LGHNA and YSLEER. The CDR3 covers 14 residues. The CDR3 sequence is CASSQGQGTTEAFF.

The chain employs TRBV7-9 and TRBJ2-1; the D gene TCRdb calls, TRBD1, cannot be checked with no DNA. CDR3 length: 14 amino acids. Germline CDR1 is SEHNR and CDR2 is FQNEAQ (reference sequence). The CDR3 reads CASTTQWAYNEQFF.

The V gene is TRBV27, the J gene TRBJ2-7. CDR1 MNHEY and CDR2 SMNVEV come from the germline V gene (reference sequence). The length of the CDR3 is 12 residues. The CDR3 reads CASSLLGGEQYF.

V usage is TRBV28 and J usage is TRBJ2-2; TCRdb's D gene call, TRBD1, goes unchecked for lack of DNA. The CDR3 runs to 16 residues. From germline, CDR1 is MDHEN and CDR2 SYDVKM. The chain's CDR3 is CASSVAEQRDTGELFF.

This chain links TRBV7-2 with TRBJ2-3; the TCRdb call, TRBD2, lacks DNA for checking. The V gene's germline CDR1 is SGHTA and CDR2 FQGNSA. This CDR3 has 17 residues. The CDR3 loop reads CASSGRGIAGDTDTQYF.

The genes are TRBV29-1 and TRBJ2-1; without DNA, the TCRdb call of TRBD2 cannot be checked. The CDR3 totals 17 residues. Germline lookup yields CDR1 SQVTM and CDR2 ANQGSEA. CDR3 loop: CSVAVLAGGHSYNEQFF.

The gene calls are TRBV13 and TRBJ1-1; TCRdb lists TRBD1, though no DNA is available to test this call. The germline V gene has CDR1 PRHDT and CDR2 FYEKMQ (reference sequence). This CDR3 spans 15 amino acids. Here the CDR3 reads CASSSRDQGAAEAFF.